This T cell receptor (beta chain) was retrieved from a study of cytomegalovirus exposure and HLA in healthy donors. Study findings and constraints: Previous analysis showed most TCR beta V segments were productive about 90% or about 30% of the time.

Note on this clone: Its antigen is still unknown.

The PCR employed 60 Vbeta primers together with 13 Jbeta primers. TCRdb keeps only in-frame clones here, not all; method: immunoSEQ multiplex PCR. The sample includes roughly 140,000 clones, 65% to 85% seen only once; the top ten take 4% to 4.5%. What was sequenced was PBMCs. The origin of this receptor is a woman between 40 and 55 years old in good health and CMV-seropositive.

CDR3: CASSKEVGTGGSGYTF. CDR3 in DNA: TGTGCCAGCAGCAAAGAAGTTGGGACAGGGGGAAGTGGCTACACCTTC. The chain recombines TRBV5-6 with TRBJ1-2; 11 positions agree with TRBD1. The CDR3 is made up of 16 amino acids. The V gene end was trimmed by 4 bases and the J gene end by 7 bases; junction bases not matched to a gene: 12. CDR1 is SGHDT and CDR2 is YYEEEE in the germline V gene.